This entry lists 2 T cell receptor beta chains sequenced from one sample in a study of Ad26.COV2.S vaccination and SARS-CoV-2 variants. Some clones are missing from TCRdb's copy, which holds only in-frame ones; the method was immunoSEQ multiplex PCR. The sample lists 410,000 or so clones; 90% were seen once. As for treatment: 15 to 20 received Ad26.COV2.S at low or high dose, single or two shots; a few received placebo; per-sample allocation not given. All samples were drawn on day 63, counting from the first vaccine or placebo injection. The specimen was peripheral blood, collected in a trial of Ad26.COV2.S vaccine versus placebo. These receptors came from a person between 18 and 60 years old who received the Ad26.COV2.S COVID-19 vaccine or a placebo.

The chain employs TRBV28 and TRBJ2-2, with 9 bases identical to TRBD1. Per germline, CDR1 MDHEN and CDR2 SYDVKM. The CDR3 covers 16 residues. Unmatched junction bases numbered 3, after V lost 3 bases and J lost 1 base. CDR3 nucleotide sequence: TGTGCCAGCAGTTTCGAGGGACAGGGGAACACCGGGGAGCTGTTTTTT. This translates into CASSFEGQGNTGELFF.

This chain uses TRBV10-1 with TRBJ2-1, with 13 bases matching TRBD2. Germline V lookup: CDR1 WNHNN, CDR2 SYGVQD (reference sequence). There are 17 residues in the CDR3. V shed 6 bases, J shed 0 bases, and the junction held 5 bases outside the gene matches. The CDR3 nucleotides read TGCGCCAGCAGCGGGACTAGCGGGGAGAGCTCCTACAATGAGCAGTTCTTC. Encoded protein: CASSGTSGESSYNEQFF.